This T cell receptor beta chain came from a study of blood T cells in healthy people across ages. The CDR3 loop spans 18 amino acids. Germline V gives CDR1 SGHVS, CDR2 FQNEAQ. V was pared by 5 bases and J by 4 bases, with 16 bases of the junction left unmatched. Primed by a sample-barcoded 5' primer and a J-beta primer mix, a second PCR proceeded for about 6 to 12 cycles. TCRdb independently ran MiXCR on the 5' RACE reads; one entry per CDR3 protein. This sample carries 1,300,000 or so distinct CDR3 sequences, approximately 60% of them seen once, and the ten largest clones take about 6.7%. Sequencing used blood. The receptor was isolated from a man younger than 30 in good health. The V gene is TRBV7-8, the J gene TRBJ2-3, with 9 nucleotides matching TRBD1. In DNA, the CDR3 is TGTGCCAGCAGCCCCTTTCGGGACAGGGCAAGAATGGCAGATACGCAGTATTTT. Translating it yields CASSPFRDRARMADTQYF.